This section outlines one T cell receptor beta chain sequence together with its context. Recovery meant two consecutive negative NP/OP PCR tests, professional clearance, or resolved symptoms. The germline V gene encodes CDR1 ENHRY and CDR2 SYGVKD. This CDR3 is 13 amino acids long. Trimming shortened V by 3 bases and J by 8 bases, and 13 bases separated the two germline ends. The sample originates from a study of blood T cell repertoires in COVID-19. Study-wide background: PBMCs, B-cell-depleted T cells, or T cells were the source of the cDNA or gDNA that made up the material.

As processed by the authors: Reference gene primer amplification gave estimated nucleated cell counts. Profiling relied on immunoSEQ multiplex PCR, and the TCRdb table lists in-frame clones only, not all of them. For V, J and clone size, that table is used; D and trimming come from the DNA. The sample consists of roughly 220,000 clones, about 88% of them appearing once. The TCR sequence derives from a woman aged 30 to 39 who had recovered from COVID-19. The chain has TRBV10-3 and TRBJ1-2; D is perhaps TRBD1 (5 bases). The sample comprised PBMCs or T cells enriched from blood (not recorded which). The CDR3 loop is CAISEGSGYGYTF. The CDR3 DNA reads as TGTGCCATCAGTGAAGGGTCAGGGTACGGCTACACCTTC.